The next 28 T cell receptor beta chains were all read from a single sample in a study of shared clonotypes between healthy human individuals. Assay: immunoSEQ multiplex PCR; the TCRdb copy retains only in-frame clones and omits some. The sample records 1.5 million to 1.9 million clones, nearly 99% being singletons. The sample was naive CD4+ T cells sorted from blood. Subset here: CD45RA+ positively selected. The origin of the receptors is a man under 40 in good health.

The CDR3 DNA reads as TGTGCCAGCAGTGAAGGGCTTGGAAGACCCCAGCATTTT. It yields the protein CASSEGLGRPQHF. The J gene is TRBJ1-5, the V gene TRBV6-1; unclear D gene. CDR3 length: 13 residues. V was clipped by 1 base and J by 10 bases, with 11 bases between them. Germline CDR1 and CDR2: MNHNS and SASEGT.

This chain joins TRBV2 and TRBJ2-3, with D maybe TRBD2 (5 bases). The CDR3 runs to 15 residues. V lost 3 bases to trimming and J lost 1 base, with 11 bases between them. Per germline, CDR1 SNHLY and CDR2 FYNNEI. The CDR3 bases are TGTGCCAGCAGTGAGTTGGTTAGCGGCACAGATACGCAGTATTTT. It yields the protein CASSELVSGTDTQYF.

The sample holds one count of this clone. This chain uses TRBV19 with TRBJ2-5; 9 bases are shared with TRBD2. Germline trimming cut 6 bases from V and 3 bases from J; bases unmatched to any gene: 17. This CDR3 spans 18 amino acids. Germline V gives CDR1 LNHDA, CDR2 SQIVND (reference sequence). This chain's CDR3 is CASSGPGPLAGTEETQYF. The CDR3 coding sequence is TGTGCCAGTAGCGGGCCGGGACCCCTAGCGGGGACCGAAGAGACCCAGTACTTC.

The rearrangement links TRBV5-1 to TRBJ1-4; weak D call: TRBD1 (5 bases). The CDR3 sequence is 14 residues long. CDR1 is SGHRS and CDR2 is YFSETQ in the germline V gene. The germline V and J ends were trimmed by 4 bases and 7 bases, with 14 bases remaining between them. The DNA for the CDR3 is TGCGCCAGCAGCCCCGGGACGACGGTTGAAAAACTGTTTTTT. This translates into CASSPGTTVEKLFF.

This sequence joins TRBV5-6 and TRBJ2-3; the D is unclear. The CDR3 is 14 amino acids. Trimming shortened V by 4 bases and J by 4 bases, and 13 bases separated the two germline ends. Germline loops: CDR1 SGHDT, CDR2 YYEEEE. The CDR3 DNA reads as TGTGCCAGCAGCCCGTCAACAGACGCAGATACGCAGTATTTT. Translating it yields CASSPSTDADTQYF.

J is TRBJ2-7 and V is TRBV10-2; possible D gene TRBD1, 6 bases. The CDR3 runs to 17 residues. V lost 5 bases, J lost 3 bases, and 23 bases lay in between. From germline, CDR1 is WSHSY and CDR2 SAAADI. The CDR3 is CASSSLGVWTEDYEQYF. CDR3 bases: TGCGCCAGCAGTTCGCTAGGGGTGTGGACAGAAGACTACGAGCAGTACTTC.

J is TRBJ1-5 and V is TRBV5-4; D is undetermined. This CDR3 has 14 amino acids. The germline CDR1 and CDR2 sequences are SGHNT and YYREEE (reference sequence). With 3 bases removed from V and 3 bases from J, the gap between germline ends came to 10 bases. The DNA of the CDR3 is TGTGCCAGCAGCTCGGACGGAAACAATCAGCCCCAGCATTTT. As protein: CASSSDGNNQPQHF. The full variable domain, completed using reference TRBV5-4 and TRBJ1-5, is ETGVTQSPTHLIKTRGQQVTLRCSSQSGHNTVSWYQQALGQGPQFIFQYYREEENGRGNFPPRFSGLQFPNYSSELNVNALELDDSALYLCASSSDGNNQPQHFGDGTRLSIL.

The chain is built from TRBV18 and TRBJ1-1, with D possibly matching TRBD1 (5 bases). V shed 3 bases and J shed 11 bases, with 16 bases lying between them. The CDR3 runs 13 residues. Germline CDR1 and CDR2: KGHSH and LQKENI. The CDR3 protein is CASSPLGRDDAFF. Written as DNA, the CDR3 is TGTGCCAGCTCACCTTTGGGCAGGGACGACGCTTTCTTT.

The CDR3 nucleotides are TGTGCCAGCAGCCGTGGCGGACAGGAGGCCTACGAGCAGTACTTC. This codes for CASSRGGQEAYEQYF. The J gene is TRBJ2-7, the V gene TRBV11-3, with 7 bases lining up with TRBD1. CDR1 is SGHNT and CDR2 is YENEEA in the germline V gene. V was pared by 5 bases and J by 2 bases, with 9 bases of the junction left unmatched. CDR3 length: 15 residues. The complete variable domain, with remaining parts taken from reference TRBV11-3 and TRBJ2-7, reads EAGVVQSPRYKIIEKKQPVAFWCNPISGHNTLYWYLQNLGQGPELLIRYENEEAVDDSQLPKDRFSAERLKGVDSTLKIQPAELGDSAVYLCASSRGGQEAYEQYFGPGTRLTVT.

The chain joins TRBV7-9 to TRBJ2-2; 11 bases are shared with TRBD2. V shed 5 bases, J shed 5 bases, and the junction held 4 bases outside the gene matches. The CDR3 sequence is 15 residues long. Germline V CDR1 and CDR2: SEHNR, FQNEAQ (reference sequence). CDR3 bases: TGTGCCAGCAGCAGATCTAGCGGGAGGACCGGGGAGCTGTTTTTT. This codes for CASSRSSGRTGELFF.

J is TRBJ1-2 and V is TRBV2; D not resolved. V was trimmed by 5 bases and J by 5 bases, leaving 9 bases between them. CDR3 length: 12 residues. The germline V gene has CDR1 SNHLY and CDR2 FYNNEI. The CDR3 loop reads CASSLQQYGYTF. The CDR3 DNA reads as TGTGCCAGCAGTCTGCAGCAGTATGGCTACACCTTC.

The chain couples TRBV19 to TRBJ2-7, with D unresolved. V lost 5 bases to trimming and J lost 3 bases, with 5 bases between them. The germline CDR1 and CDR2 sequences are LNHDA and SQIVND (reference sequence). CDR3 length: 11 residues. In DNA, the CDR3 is TGTGCCAGTAGTGGCAACTACGAGCAGTACTTC. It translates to CASSGNYEQYF.

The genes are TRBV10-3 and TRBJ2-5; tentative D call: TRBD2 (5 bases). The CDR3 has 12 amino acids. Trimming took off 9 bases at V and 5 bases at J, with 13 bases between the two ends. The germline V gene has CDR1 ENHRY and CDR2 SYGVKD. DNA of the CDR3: TGTGCCATGGCAGGCCCGGGGGAGACCCAGTACTTC. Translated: CAMAGPGETQYF.

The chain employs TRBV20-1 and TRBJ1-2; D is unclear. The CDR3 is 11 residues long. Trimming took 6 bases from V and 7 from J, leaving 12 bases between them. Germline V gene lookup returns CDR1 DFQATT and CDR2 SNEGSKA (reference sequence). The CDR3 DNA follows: TGCAGTGCCCCCCCGACAACTGGCTACACCTTC. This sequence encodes CSAPPTTGYTF.

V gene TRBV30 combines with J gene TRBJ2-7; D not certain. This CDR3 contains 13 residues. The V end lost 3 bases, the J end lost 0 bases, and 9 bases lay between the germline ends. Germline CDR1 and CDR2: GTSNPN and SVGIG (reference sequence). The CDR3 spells CAWRSGISYEQYF. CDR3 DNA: TGTGCCTGGAGAAGTGGGATCTCCTACGAGCAGTACTTC. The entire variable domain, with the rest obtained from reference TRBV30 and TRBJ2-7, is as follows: SQTIHQWPATLVQPVGSPLSLECTVEGTSNPNLYWYRQAAGRGLQLLFYSVGIGQISSEVPQNLSASRPQDRQFILSSKKLLLSDSGFYLCAWRSGISYEQYFGPGTRLTVT.

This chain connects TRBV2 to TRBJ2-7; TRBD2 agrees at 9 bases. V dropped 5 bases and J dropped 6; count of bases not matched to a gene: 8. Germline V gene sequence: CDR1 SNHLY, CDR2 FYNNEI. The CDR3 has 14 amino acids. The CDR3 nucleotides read TGTGCCAGCAGTTTGACTAGCGGTAATACCGAGCAGTACTTC. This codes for CASSLTSGNTEQYF.

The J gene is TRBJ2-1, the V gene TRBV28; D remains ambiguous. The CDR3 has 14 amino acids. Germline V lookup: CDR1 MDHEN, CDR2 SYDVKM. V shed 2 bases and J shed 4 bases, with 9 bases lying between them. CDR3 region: CASSLPPLYNEQFF. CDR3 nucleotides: TGTGCCAGCAGTTTACCCCCCCTGTACAATGAGCAGTTCTTC. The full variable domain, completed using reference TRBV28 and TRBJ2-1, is DVKVTQSSRYLVKRTGEKVFLECVQDMDHENMFWYRQDPGLGLRLIYFSYDVKMKEKGDIPEGYSVSREKKERFSLILESASTNQTSMYLCASSLPPLYNEQFFGPGTRLTVL.

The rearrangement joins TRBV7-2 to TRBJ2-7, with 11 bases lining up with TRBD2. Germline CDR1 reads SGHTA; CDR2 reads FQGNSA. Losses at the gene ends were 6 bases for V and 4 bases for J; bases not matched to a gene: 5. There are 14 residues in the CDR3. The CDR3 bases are TGTGCCAGCAGTGGACTAGCGGGTTTGTACGAGCAGTACTTC. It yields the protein CASSGLAGLYEQYF.

Written as DNA, the CDR3 is TGTGCCAGCAGTGCTGACGGGAGGGCCGGAGAGACCCAGTACTTC. Residues: CASSADGRAGETQYF. The rearrangement links TRBV2 to TRBJ2-5, with 8 bases that match TRBD2. V shed 4 bases, J shed 4 bases, and the junction held 8 bases outside the gene matches. Germline CDR1 is SNHLY and CDR2 is FYNNEI. The CDR3 runs 15 residues.

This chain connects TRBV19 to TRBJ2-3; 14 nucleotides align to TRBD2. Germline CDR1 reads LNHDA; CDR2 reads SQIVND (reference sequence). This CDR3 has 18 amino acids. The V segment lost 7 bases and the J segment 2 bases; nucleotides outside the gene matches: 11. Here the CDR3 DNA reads TGTGCCAGTACGCCGGGACTAGCGGGAGTCGGGTACACAGATACGCAGTATTTT. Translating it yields CASTPGLAGVGYTDTQYF.

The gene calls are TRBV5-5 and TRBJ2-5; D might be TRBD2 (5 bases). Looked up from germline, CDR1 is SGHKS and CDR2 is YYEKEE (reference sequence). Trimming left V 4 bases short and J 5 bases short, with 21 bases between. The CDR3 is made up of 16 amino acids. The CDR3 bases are TGTGCCAGCAGCCCCTTCGACGAGGGCCCGGGGGAGACCCAGTACTTC. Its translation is CASSPFDEGPGETQYF.

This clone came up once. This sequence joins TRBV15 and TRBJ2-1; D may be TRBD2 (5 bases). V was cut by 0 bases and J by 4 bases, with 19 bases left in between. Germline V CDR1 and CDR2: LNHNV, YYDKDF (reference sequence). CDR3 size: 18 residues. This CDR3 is CATSRDPRLLAEYNEQFF. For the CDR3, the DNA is TGTGCCACCAGCAGAGATCCACGGTTGCTAGCAGAATACAATGAGCAGTTCTTC. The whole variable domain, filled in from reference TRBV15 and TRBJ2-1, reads DAMVIQNPRYQVTQFGKPVTLSCSQTLNHNVMYWYQQKSSQAPKLLFHYYDKDFNNEADTPDNFQSRRPNTSFCFLDIRSPGLGDTAMYLCATSRDPRLLAEYNEQFFGPGTRLTVL.

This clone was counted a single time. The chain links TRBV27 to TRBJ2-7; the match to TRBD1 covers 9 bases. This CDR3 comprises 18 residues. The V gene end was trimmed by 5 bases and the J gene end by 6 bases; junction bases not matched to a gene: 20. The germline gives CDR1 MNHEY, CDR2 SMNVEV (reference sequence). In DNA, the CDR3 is TGTGCCAGCAGTACGAAGGGGGTACTTGGACAGGGGAAAGTCGAGCAGTACTTC. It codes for CASSTKGVLGQGKVEQYF.

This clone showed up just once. CDR3 nucleotide sequence: TGTGCCAGCTCAGACAGGGCCGGGCAGCCCCAGCATTTT. Translated: CASSDRAGQPQHF. The chain is built from TRBV18 and TRBJ1-5, with 7 bases fitting TRBD1. J lost 7 bases, V lost 5 bases, and 5 bases had no gene match. Germline V gene data show CDR1 as KGHSH and CDR2 as LQKENI. The CDR3 is 13 amino acids.

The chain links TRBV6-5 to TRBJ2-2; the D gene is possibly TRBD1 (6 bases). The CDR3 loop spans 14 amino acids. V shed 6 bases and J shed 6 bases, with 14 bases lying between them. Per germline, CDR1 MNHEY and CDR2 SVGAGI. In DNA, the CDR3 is TGTGCCAGCAGCCCACAGGGTTTAGCCGGGGAGCTGTTTTTT. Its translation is CASSPQGLAGELFF.

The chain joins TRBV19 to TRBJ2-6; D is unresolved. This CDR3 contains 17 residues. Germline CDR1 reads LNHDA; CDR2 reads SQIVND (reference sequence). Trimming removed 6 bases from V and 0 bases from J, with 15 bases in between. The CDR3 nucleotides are TGTGCCAGTAGCCCCACCTGGGGAAGCTCTGGGGCCAACGTCCTGACTTTC. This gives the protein CASSPTWGSSGANVLTF.

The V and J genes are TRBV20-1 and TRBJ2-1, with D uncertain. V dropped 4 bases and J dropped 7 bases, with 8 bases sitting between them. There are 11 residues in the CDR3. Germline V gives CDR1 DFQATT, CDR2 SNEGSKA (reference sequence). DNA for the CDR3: TGCAGTGCTACCCTAACGAATGAGCAGTTCTTC. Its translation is CSATLTNEQFF.

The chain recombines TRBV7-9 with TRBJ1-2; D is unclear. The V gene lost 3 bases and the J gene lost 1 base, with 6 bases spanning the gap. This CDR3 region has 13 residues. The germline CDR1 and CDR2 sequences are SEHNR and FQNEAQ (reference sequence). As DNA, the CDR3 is TGTGCCAGCAGCTTGGCTCTTAACTATGGCTACACCTTC. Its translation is CASSLALNYGYTF.